This TCR beta chain was documented in a study of T cell responses to AZD1222 COVID-19 vaccine. Overall study results and limits: Baseline testing showed seropositivity in only six AZD1222 recipients.

V lost 3 bases and J lost 0, with 10 bases in between. This CDR3 is built from 15 residues. Germline V CDR1 and CDR2: LNHDA, SQIVND (reference sequence). Profiling relied on immunoSEQ multiplex PCR, and the TCRdb table lists in-frame clones only, not all of them. Of 80,000 to 100,000 clones in the sample, about nine tenths were seen once. Concerning this clone itself: The antigen is not known.

The sequencing used peripheral blood, collected on day 0 of MenACWY control vaccination. The V call is TRBV19, the J call TRBJ2-3; D is ambiguous. This receptor was taken from an adult in good health. CDR3 sequence: CASSMIPTSTDTQYF. The CDR3 nucleotides are TGTGCCAGTAGTATGATCCCAACTAGCACAGATACGCAGTATTTT.